This TCR beta chain was retrieved from a study of OX40 agonist ivuxolimab in advanced cancers. Study context: The patients received agonistic anti-OX40 (CD134) antibody ivuxolimab. Subjects had a mean age of about 65 years, with a range of about 23 to 79; about 83% were male. Study results and caveats: CD4+ and CD8+ blood T cells expanded clonally by week 6 at 0.1 to 3.0 mg/kg. Expanded clones belonging to CD8+ T cells outnumbered, on average, those of CD4+.

Concerning this clone: Its antigen is undetermined.

This table comes from immunoSEQ multiplex PCR, and its TCRdb copy is limited to in-frame clones, with some not included. The data hold about 15,000 clones, with about four fifths observed a single time. Trimming left V 3 bases short and J 1 base short, with 10 bases between. The CDR3 covers 14 residues. Germline V gene lookup returns CDR1 MNHNS and CDR2 SASEGT. V gene TRBV6-1 combines with J gene TRBJ2-7; D possibly corresponds to TRBD1 (5 bases). The sequence was obtained from an adult with an advanced solid tumor such as melanoma, head and neck, liver or kidney cancer. Sequences were derived from CD4+ or CD8+ T cells sorted from blood, sampled in a trial of the OX40 agonist ivuxolimab. CDR3 protein: CASSDTDSSYEQYF. CDR3 sequence (DNA): TGTGCCAGCAGTGACACAGACAGTTCCTACGAGCAGTACTTC.